One sample yielded the 18 T cell receptor beta chains listed below, sequenced in a study of response to subunit inactivated influenza vaccine. TCRdb used MiXCR to reprocess the RT-PCR reads, holding one entry per CDR3 protein. Among 860,000 or so distinct CDR3 sequences listed, less than 25% were seen once. The sequencing used PBMCs from blood, collected 5 days after vaccination. These receptors were obtained from a man in his fifties who received an inactivated influenza vaccine.

This sequence joins TRBV12-3 or TRBV12-4 and TRBJ1-6; the match to TRBD1 covers 8 bases. V shed 7 bases, J shed 7 bases, and the junction held 9 bases outside the gene matches. CDR3 size: 15 residues. The CDR3, as DNA: TGTGCCAGCAAAACCGACAGGGGCGGCAATTCACCCCTCCACTTT. This encodes CASKTDRGGNSPLHF.

J is TRBJ1-1 and V is TRBV12-3 or TRBV12-4; 7 nucleotides match TRBD1. This CDR3 region has 13 residues. V trimming: 2 bases; J trimming: 10 bases; junction bases outside the gene matches: 7. The CDR3 sequence is CASSLLRDSGAFF. CDR3 nucleotides: TGTGCCAGCAGTTTACTCCGGGACAGTGGAGCTTTCTTT.

The chain uses TRBV20-1 and TRBJ2-3, with D possibly TRBD2 on 6 matching bases. Per germline, CDR1 DFQATT and CDR2 SNEGSKA (reference sequence). With 6 bases removed from V and 0 bases from J, the gap between germline ends came to 16 bases. The CDR3 spans 15 residues. The CDR3 region is CSAIAGTTSTDTQYF. The CDR3 DNA sequence: TGCAGTGCAATCGCGGGGACCACTAGCACAGATACGCAGTATTTT.

This clonotype occurred a few times. The chain is built from TRBV7-9 and TRBJ1-1; D remains ambiguous. Germline lookup yields CDR1 SEHNR and CDR2 FQNEAQ (reference sequence). The germline V and J ends were trimmed by 3 bases and 8 bases, with 1 base remaining between them. The CDR3 has 9 residues. The CDR3 region is CASSLEAFF. The CDR3, as DNA: TGTGCCAGCAGCTTGGAAGCTTTCTTT.

The chain links TRBV20-1 to TRBJ2-1, with TRBD2 as a possible D gene (5 bases). Germline V CDR1 and CDR2: DFQATT, SNEGSKA (reference sequence). This CDR3 spans 15 amino acids. Between the trimmed V and J ends, which lost 0 bases and 4 bases, there was a span of 13 bases. The CDR3 protein is CSARDTRGPYNEQFF. The CDR3 DNA reads as TGCAGTGCTAGAGATACACGAGGGCCTTACAATGAGCAGTTCTTC.

This chain uses TRBV5-1 with TRBJ1-4; 7 bases are a match to TRBD1. After removal of 6 bases from V and 17 bases from J, the junction contained 10 bases not matched to a gene. The germline CDR1 and CDR2 sequences are SGHRS and YFSETQ. The CDR3 loop spans 11 amino acids. In nucleotides, the CDR3 is TGCGCCAGCATCAGACAGGGTATATGTTTTTTT. It is translated as CASIRQGICFF.

The table lists this clonotype with a few counts. This chain joins TRBV7-2 and TRBJ2-5; D may be TRBD1 or TRBD2 (5 bases each). The CDR3 contains 13 residues. Germline loops: CDR1 SGHTA, CDR2 FQGNSA. Trimming cost V 1 base and J 7 bases, with 10 bases left between them. CDR3 nucleotide sequence: TGTGCCAGCAGCTTAGACGGGGACGGGACCCAGTACTTC. Translating it yields CASSLDGDGTQYF.

The chain couples TRBV15 to TRBJ2-2; maybe TRBD1 (7 bases). CDR1 and CDR2 from the germline V gene are LNHNV and YYDKDF (reference sequence). V lost 4 bases and J lost 8, with 17 bases in between. This CDR3 is built from 15 residues. The chain's CDR3 is CATSTTKGAGGELFF. The CDR3 DNA reads TGTGCCACCAGCACGACTAAGGGGGCGGGAGGGGAGCTGTTTTTT.

Turning to this clonotype: An end of the junction differs from the germline gene, which may be a read error. This chain links TRBV7-2 with TRBJ2-7; D ambiguous. The CDR3 has 16 residues. CDR1 SGHTA and CDR2 FQGNSA come from the germline V gene. The CDR3 protein is CASSLGPQLRSSEQYF. The CDR3 DNA reads as TGTGCCAGCAGCTTAGGTCCCCAGCTCAGGTCCTCCGAGCAGTACTTC.

The rearrangement uses TRBV4-2 and TRBJ2-3; TRBD1 matches at 9 bases. The germline gives CDR1 LGHNA, CDR2 YNFKEQ. The V segment lost 2 bases and the J segment 6 bases; nucleotides outside the gene matches: 6. The CDR3 runs to 15 residues. CDR3 in DNA: TGTGCCAGCAGCCAAAGACAGGGGGTGGCGGATACGCAGTATTTT. It is translated as CASSQRQGVADTQYF.

The chain joins TRBV27 to TRBJ2-1; D call uncertain. With 4 bases removed from V and 0 bases from J, the gap between germline ends came to 13 bases. CDR1 and CDR2 from the germline V gene are MNHEY and SMNVEV (reference sequence). This CDR3 has 16 amino acids. The CDR3 DNA reads TGTGCCAGCAGTTACACACAGACAAGCTCCTACAATGAGCAGTTCTTC. This sequence encodes CASSYTQTSSYNEQFF.

The chain links TRBV5-1 to TRBJ2-2; 9 bases line up with TRBD1. The CDR3 covers 16 residues. The J segment lost 6 bases and the V segment lost 4 bases, leaving 10 bases of the junction unmatched. CDR1 and CDR2 from the germline V gene are SGHRS and YFSETQ. CDR3 sequence (DNA): TGCGCCAGCAGCCCCAATACAGGGGGCGCCCCCGGGGAGCTGTTTTTT. Amino acid sequence: CASSPNTGGAPGELFF.

This chain links TRBV20-1 with TRBJ2-5, with D hard to call. The CDR3 sequence is 14 residues long. Trimming took off 1 base at V and 3 bases at J, with 12 bases between the two ends. From germline, CDR1 is DFQATT and CDR2 SNEGSKA (reference sequence). Written as DNA, the CDR3 is TGCAGTGCTAGAGTCTACGGTCCCAAAGAGACCCAGTACTTC. Amino acids: CSARVYGPKETQYF.

This sequence joins TRBV5-1 and TRBJ2-5; 9 positions agree with TRBD1. The CDR3 is 16 residues long. The ends lost 4 bases at V and 3 bases at J; junction bases unmatched: 10. Germline-derived CDR1 and CDR2 are SGHRS and YFSETQ. Here the CDR3 DNA reads TGCGCCAGCAGCCATAAAAAAAGGACAGGGGAAGAGACCCAGTACTTC. This sequence encodes CASSHKKRTGEETQYF.

This clonotype was counted between two and nine times. The CDR3: CASSHLTGTKGSYEQYF. CDR3 nucleotides: TGTGCCAGCAGCCACCTGACAGGTACTAAGGGCTCCTACGAGCAGTACTTC. The V gene is TRBV3-1, the J gene TRBJ2-7, with D maybe TRBD1 (6 bases). The CDR3 consists of 17 residues. Between the trimmed V and J ends, which lost 3 bases and 0 bases, there was a span of 18 bases. Germline V gene lookup returns CDR1 LGHDT and CDR2 YNNKEL (reference sequence).

The rearrangement links TRBV9 to TRBJ1-2; D is undetermined. There are 14 residues in the CDR3. V was trimmed by 6 bases and J by 2 bases, leaving 14 bases between them. CDR1 is SGDLS and CDR2 is YYNGEE in the germline V gene. Here the CDR3 reads CASTPTGGNYGYTF. As DNA, the CDR3 is TGTGCCAGCACCCCCACGGGCGGAAACTATGGCTACACCTTC.

This sequence joins TRBV20-1 and TRBJ2-1; 9 bases agree with TRBD2. The CDR3 loop spans 18 amino acids. Unmatched junction bases numbered 16, after V lost 0 bases and J lost 7 bases. Germline V lookup: CDR1 DFQATT, CDR2 SNEGSKA (reference sequence). CDR3 residues: CSARDNVWTSVPINEQFF. DNA of the CDR3: TGCAGTGCTAGAGATAATGTTTGGACTAGCGTGCCGATTAATGAGCAGTTCTTC.

In its sample, this clonotype was seen a few times. This chain uses TRBV6-1 with TRBJ2-7, with D unclear. This CDR3 is 13 amino acids long. Trimming took 6 bases from V and 5 from J, leaving 14 bases between them. CDR1 MNHNS and CDR2 SASEGT come from the germline V gene. DNA for the CDR3: TGTGCCAGCAGGGCCATAGTGCAGAACGAGCAGTACTTC. Amino acid sequence: CASRAIVQNEQYF.